A single sample is the source of the 9 T cell receptor beta chains below, sequenced in a study of graft-versus-host responses after intestinal transplantation. Clones were read by immunoSEQ multiplex PCR, and TCRdb kept only the in-frame ones, dropping some. The repertoire consists of roughly 53,000 clones, with roughly nine tenths occurring once and the leading ten covering 5% to 6.5%. Sequences were derived from PBMCs, sampled nearly 670 days after intestinal transplant. Receptor source: a human patient who received an intestinal transplant, so some T cells may come from the graft donor.

The chain uses TRBV9 and TRBJ2-2; D is unresolved. V dropped 3 bases and J dropped 5 bases, with 8 bases sitting between them. Germline CDR1 reads SGDLS; CDR2 reads YYNGEE. This CDR3 spans 13 amino acids. This chain's CDR3 is CASSDMITGELFF. CDR3 coding DNA: TGTGCCAGCAGCGACATGATTACCGGGGAGCTGTTTTTT.

The rearrangement joins TRBV4-2 to TRBJ2-3, with 11 bases lining up with TRBD2. With 0 bases clipped from V and 4 bases from J, the junction kept 3 bases outside the gene matches. The CDR3 spans 16 residues. Germline V gene data show CDR1 as LGHNA and CDR2 as YNFKEQ. This CDR3 reads CASSQDPSGGPDTQYF. As DNA, the CDR3 is TGTGCCAGCAGCCAAGATCCTAGCGGGGGGCCAGATACGCAGTATTTT.

The chain combines TRBV6-6 with TRBJ1-3, with a weak D call TRBD1 (5 bases). Germline V gene data show CDR1 as MNHNY and CDR2 as SVGAGI (reference sequence). The CDR3 is 15 amino acids. V lost 5 bases to trimming and J lost 0 bases, with 11 bases between them. CDR3 nucleotides: TGTGCCAGCAGTACAGGAGACAGCTCTGGAAACACCATATATTTT. This encodes CASSTGDSSGNTIYF.

The chain recombines TRBV11-3 with TRBJ1-4, with no clear D. The V end was cut by 0 bases, the J end by 5 bases, with 4 bases between. The CDR3 runs to 13 residues. Germline CDR1 is SGHNT and CDR2 is YENEEA. The CDR3 loop reads CASSLDENEKLFF. The CDR3 region has the DNA TGTGCCAGCAGCTTAGATGAGAATGAAAAACTGTTTTTT.

The chain combines TRBV9 with TRBJ1-5; D is uncertain. The germline CDR1 and CDR2 sequences are SGDLS and YYNGEE. Trimming shortened V by 0 bases and J by 4 bases, and 11 bases separated the two germline ends. The CDR3 has 15 residues. CDR3 loop: CASSVEGSLNQPQHF. DNA of the CDR3: TGTGCCAGCAGCGTAGAGGGCTCATTGAATCAGCCCCAGCATTTT.

This sequence joins TRBV2 and TRBJ2-5; no definite D call. Germline V gene lookup returns CDR1 SNHLY and CDR2 FYNNEI. Trimming stripped 6 bases from V and 2 bases from J, with 10 bases between. The CDR3 totals 13 residues. The CDR3 sequence: CASRGMVQETQYF. The CDR3 DNA is TGTGCCAGCAGGGGAATGGTTCAAGAGACCCAGTACTTC.

The chain couples TRBV10-1 to TRBJ2-7; no definite D call. CDR1 and CDR2 from the germline V gene are WNHNN and SYGVQD (reference sequence). Trimming pared 5 bases from V and 5 bases from J, leaving 7 bases between. There are 11 residues in the CDR3. In DNA, the CDR3 is TGCGCCAGCAGTATTTCGGACGAGCAGTACTTC. It encodes CASSISDEQYF.

This clone showed up just once. CDR3 coding DNA: TGTGCCAGCAGCAAAGGGGCCTTTTCTGGAAACACCATATATTTT. Translated, it gives CASSKGAFSGNTIYF. V is TRBV21-1 and J is TRBJ1-3; the listed D gene, TRBD1, was not tested against the DNA. TRBV21-1 is noted as a pseudogene. This CDR3 contains 15 residues.

The chain links TRBV7-9 to TRBJ1-4; D is unclear. V lost 5 bases to trimming and J lost 8 bases, with 12 bases between them. This CDR3 is built from 13 residues. CDR1 is SEHNR and CDR2 is FQNEAQ in the germline V gene (reference sequence). The DNA for the CDR3 is TGTGCCAGCAGCCCCTCCCCTACCGAAAAACTGTTTTTT. Amino acids: CASSPSPTEKLFF.